This T cell receptor beta chain is from a study of blood T cells in healthy people across ages (dated by TCRdb to 2014 to 2015). Turning to the overall study: In model experiments, template switching captured about one uniquely barcoded TCR beta cDNA molecule for every two T cells. Using deep sequencing normalized with unique cDNA molecular identifiers, the study measured how TCR beta repertoire diversity changes with age. Four age groups were formed from the donors: young (average 16 years), middle-aged (just under 40), aged (around 68) and long-lived (roughly 81). To avoid experimental bias, donors of different ages were randomly spread across the sequencing lanes. The study analyzed two additional independent replicas of 1 million unique cDNA reads from the same blood draw for two donors, one aged 18 to 29 and one aged 80 or older.

The investigation overall reported the following: Estimates of total diversity based on one million sequenced T cells were regarded as lower bounds and as underestimates. Observed TCR beta diversity per million T cells fell roughly linearly with age, and a significant reduction was already apparent by age around 39. Compared with the aged group, more naive CD4+ T cells, fewer expanded clones and increased TCR diversity were shown by the long-lived group, suggesting age selection. A strong correlation was found between observed TCR beta diversity and the percentage of naive T cells measured by flow cytometry. Bulk unsorted PBMC profiling prevented conclusive comparison of naive and antigen-experienced compartments. Donor CMV infection status was unknown, potentially confounding age-related changes in expanded clonotypes.

A remark on this clonotype: Which antigen it targets is not known. No base quality values were provided; no much bigger clone lies one nucleotide off.

The library was generated by 5' RACE. Sequencing used an Illumina HiSeq 2500. The second PCR ran for about 7 to 11 cycles and used a J-beta primer mix along with a sample-barcoded 5' primer. A unique molecular identifier was introduced onto each TCR beta cDNA molecule by a template-switch 5' adaptor carrying 12 random nucleotides. Each sample yielded at least 2.5 million CDR3-containing paired-end reads. First-strand cDNA synthesis was performed from all RNA using the Mint cDNA synthesis kit, with priming by a TRBC-specific oligonucleotide. All cDNA was treated with uracil-DNA glycosylase and then went through a first 18-cycle PCR with the universal primers M1SS and BC2_uni_R. Turning to the authors' computational methods: Each sample was normalized by randomly selecting 1 million high-quality reads, each carrying a distinct molecular identifier. Instead of being binned into consensus sequences, reads that shared molecular identifiers were thrown out. MiTCR, run with a Q25 quality threshold and the strictest error-elimination algorithm, handled CDR3 identification, clonotype clustering and error correction. A nonparametric unseen species model with Euler transformation was used to estimate lower-bound total TCR beta diversity. The public reads were reprocessed in TCRdb via fastp at Q25 and MiXCR, keeping in-frame beta chains. Each entry merges the rows of one CDR3 protein and shows their most common DNA and genes. The V and J calls reflect TCRdb's pipeline rather than the authors' work. The sample has hundreds of thousands of distinct CDR3 sequences on record, 58% of them singletons. Of the sample, roughly 34% is held by the ten largest clones.

Donors were 40 or so systemically healthy Caucasian individuals from Russia aged 6 to 90 years. Ten milliliters of peripheral blood were drawn from each donor into EDTA-treated Vacutainer tubes. PBMCs were isolated by Ficoll-Paque density-gradient centrifugation, with at least 6 million obtained per sample. Trizol reagent was used to extract total RNA from the PBMCs, yielding at least 6 micrograms per sample. For every donor, an aliquot of PBMCs went through flow cytometry to measure the percentages of naive CD45RAhigh/CD27high T cells. The CDR3, cysteine through phenylalanine, is 15 amino acids long. Only the CDR3 DNA stays, 45 bases, in frame from base 1. The CDR1 and CDR2 encoded by the germline V gene (reference sequence) are DFQATT and SNEGSKA. Relative to germline, V is 1 base shorter and J is 3 bases shorter, with 14 bases between their ends.

Sequenced material: blood. The chain uses TRBV20-1 and TRBJ2-3; the D gene may be TRBD1 or TRBD2, since each aligns over 5 bases. This receptor was identified in a man in his 60s in good health. CDR3 region: CSARGGAGLTDTQYF. The DNA sequence is as follows: TGCAGTGCTAGAGGGGGCGCCGGACTGACAGATACGCAGTATTTT.